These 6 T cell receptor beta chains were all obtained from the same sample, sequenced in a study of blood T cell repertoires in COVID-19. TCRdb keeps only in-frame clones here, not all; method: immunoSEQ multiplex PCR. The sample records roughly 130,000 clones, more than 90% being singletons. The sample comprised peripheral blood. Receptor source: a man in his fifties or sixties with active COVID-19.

The CDR3 loop reads CASSYAEGLSGNTIYF. CDR3 in DNA: TGTGCCAGCAGCTATGCGGAGGGGCTCTCTGGAAACACCATATATTTT. The chain carries TRBV7-9 and TRBJ1-3; TRBD1 is a possible D gene (5 bases). The V gene lost 4 bases and the J gene lost 0 bases, with 13 bases spanning the gap. This CDR3 spans 16 amino acids. The germline CDR1 and CDR2 sequences are SEHNR and FQNEAQ (reference sequence). The variable domain in full, with the rest retrieved from reference TRBV7-9 and TRBJ1-3, is DTGVSQNPRHKITKRGQNVTFRCDPISEHNRLYWYRQTLGQGPEFLTYFQNEAQLEKSRLLSDRFSAERPKGSFSTLEIQRTEQGDSAMYLCASSYAEGLSGNTIYFGEGSWLTVV.

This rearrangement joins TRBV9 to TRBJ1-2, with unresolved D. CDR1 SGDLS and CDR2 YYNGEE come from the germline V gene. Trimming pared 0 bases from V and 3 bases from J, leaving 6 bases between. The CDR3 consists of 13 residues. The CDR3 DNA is TGTGCCAGCAGCGTAGGGGCAGACTATGGCTACACCTTC. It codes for CASSVGADYGYTF.

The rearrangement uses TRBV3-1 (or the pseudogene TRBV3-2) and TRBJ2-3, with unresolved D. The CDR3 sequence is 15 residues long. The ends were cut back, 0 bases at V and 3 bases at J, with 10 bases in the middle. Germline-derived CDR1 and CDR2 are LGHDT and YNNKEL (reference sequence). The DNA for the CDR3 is TGTGCCAGCAGCCAAGAGGCGGCCTCGACAGATACGCAGTATTTT. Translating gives CASSQEAASTDTQYF.

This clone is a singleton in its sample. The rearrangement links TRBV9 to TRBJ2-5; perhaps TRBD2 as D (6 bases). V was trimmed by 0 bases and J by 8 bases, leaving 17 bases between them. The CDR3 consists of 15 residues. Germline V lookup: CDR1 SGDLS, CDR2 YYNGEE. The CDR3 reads CASSVGLGLTTTQYF. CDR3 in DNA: TGTGCCAGCAGCGTAGGACTCGGACTAACCACTACCCAGTACTTC.

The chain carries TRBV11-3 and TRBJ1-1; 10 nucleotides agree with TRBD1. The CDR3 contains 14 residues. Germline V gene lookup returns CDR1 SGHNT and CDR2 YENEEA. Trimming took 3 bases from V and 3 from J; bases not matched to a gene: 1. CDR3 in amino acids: CASSFGTGDTEAFF. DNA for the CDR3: TGTGCCAGCAGCTTTGGGACAGGGGACACTGAAGCTTTCTTT.

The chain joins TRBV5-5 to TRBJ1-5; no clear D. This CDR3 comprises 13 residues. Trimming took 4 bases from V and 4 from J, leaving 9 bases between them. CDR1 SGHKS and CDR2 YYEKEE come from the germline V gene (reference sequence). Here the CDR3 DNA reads TGTGCCAGCAGCCTGGCTTTGAATCAGCCCCAGCATTTT. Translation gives CASSLALNQPQHF.